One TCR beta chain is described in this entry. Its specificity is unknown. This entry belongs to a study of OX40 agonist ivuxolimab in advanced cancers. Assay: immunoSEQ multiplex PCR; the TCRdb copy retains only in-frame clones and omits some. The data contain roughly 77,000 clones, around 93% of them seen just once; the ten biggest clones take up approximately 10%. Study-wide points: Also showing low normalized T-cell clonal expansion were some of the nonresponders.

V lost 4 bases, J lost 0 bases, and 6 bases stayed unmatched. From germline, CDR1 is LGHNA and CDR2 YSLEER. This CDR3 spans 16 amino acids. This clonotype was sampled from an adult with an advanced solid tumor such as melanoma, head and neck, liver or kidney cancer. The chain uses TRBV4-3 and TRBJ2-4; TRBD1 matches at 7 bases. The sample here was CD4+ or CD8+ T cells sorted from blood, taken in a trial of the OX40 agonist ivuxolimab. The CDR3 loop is CASSPDRSLAKNIQYF. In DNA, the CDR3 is TGCGCCAGCAGCCCGGACAGGTCCTTAGCCAAAAACATTCAGTACTTC.